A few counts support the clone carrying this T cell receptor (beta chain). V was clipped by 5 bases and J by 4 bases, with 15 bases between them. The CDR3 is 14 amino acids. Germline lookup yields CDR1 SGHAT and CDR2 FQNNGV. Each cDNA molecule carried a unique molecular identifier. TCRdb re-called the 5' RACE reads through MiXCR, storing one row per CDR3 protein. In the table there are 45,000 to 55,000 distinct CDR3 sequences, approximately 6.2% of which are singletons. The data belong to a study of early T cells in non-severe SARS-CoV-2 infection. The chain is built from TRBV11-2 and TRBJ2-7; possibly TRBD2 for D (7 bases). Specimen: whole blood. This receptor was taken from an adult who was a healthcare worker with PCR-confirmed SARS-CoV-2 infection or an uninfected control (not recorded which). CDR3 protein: CASSLGGGPYEQYF. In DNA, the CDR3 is TGTGCCAGCAGCCTAGGGGGGGGGCCTTACGAGCAGTACTTC.